A selection of T cell receptor beta chains follows, all from one sample in a study of blood T cell repertoires in COVID-19. Clones were sequenced by immunoSEQ multiplex PCR, and TCRdb holds only the in-frame ones, with some missing. The table shows over 250,000 clones, with 70% to 85% occurring only once. The sample was peripheral blood. These receptors were taken from a human donor with COVID-19, enrolled during active disease. The donor label of this sample is uncertain. The CDR3 runs from the conserved cysteine through the conserved F or W. A D gene is named only where the DNA matches it firmly. Size is stated for part of the rows, as once, few or many counts, or as a class when the clone is expanded.

clone_size j_call v_call d_call cdr3_nt cdr3_aa
NA TRBJ2-4 TRBV6-2/TRBV6-3 TRBD2 TGTGCCAGCAGTTACCGCCCGACTAGCGGGAGAGGGAACATTCAGTACTTC CASSYRPTSGRGNIQYF
few TRBJ1-4 TRBV2 NA TGTGCCAGCATTTGGTCGCCGGGAGAGCCTAATGAAAAACTGTTTTTT CASIWSPGEPNEKLFF
few TRBJ1-2 TRBV7-3 TRBD1 TGTGCCAGCAGCTTATTTGGGACAGGGGGACTTCGGGGCTACACCTTC CASSLFGTGGLRGYTF
NA TRBJ1-2 TRBV19 NA TGTGCCAGTAGTATAAACAGGGTCACACGTCAACACGGGTCCAGTAACTATGGCTACACCTTC CASSINRVTRQHGSSNYGYTF
NA TRBJ2-1 TRBV5-4 TRBD2 TGTGCCAGCAGCACTGGAGTCGGGAGGGCCTACAATGAGCAGTTCTTC CASSTGVGRAYNEQFF
few TRBJ2-7 TRBV7-8 NA TGTGCCAGCAGCTTAGGGGCAGGTTACTACGAGCAGTACTTC CASSLGAGYYEQYF
few TRBJ2-1 TRBV28 TRBD1 TGTGCCAGCAGTTTAAGGTCTGGAAGGACAGGGGTCAATGAGCAGTTCTTC CASSLRSGRTGVNEQFF
NA TRBJ1-2 TRBV28 NA TGTGCCAGCACCATACAGAATAACTATGGCTACACCTTC CASTIQNNYGYTF
NA TRBJ2-2 TRBV5-1 TRBD1 TGCGCCAGCAGCGAAAGACAGGGGGCGAGCACCGGGGAGCTGTTTTTT CASSERQGASTGELFF
NA TRBJ1-2 TRBV12-3/TRBV12-4 NA TGTGCCAGCAGTTTGTCGAACTATGGCTACACCTTC CASSLSNYGYTF
NA TRBJ2-1 TRBV7-9 NA TGTGCCAGCAGCTTAGCTGGCGGGATCCGGTACAATGAGCAGTTCTTC CASSLAGGIRYNEQFF
NA TRBJ2-2 TRBV5-4 TRBD2 TGTGCCAGCAGCTCGGGACTAGCGGGAGTGTATAACACCGGGGAGCTGTTTTTT CASSSGLAGVYNTGELFF
NA TRBJ2-1 TRBV11-3 TRBD2 TGTGCCAGCAGTCTAGCGGGGAGCTCCTACAATGAGCAGTTCTTC CASSLAGSSYNEQFF
NA TRBJ1-2 TRBV29-1 TRBD1 TGCAGCGTTGACGAGGGGGCCCCCCATGGCTACACCTTC CSVDEGAPHGYTF
NA TRBJ2-1 TRBV30 TRBD1 TGTGCCTGGAGTGCCGGGACAGTATACAATGAGCAGTTCTTC CAWSAGTVYNEQFF
once TRBJ2-1 TRBV28 TRBD2 TGTGCCAGCAGTTCTAACCTGGGGGCGGGAGGGTCCTACAATGAGCAGTTCTTC CASSSNLGAGGSYNEQFF
NA TRBJ1-1 TRBV30 NA TGTGCCTGGAAGGCCAGGTTGAACACTGAAGCTTTCTTT CAWKARLNTEAFF
few TRBJ1-1 TRBV18 NA TGTGCCAGCTCAGCCCCGGGTGAAGCTTTCTTT CASSAPGEAFF
NA TRBJ2-7 TRBV3-1/TRBV3-2 TRBD1 TGTGCCAGCAGCCAAGGGACAGGACCAAGCTCCTACGAGCAGTACTTC CASSQGTGPSSYEQYF
NA TRBJ2-1 TRBV10-1 TRBD2 TGCGCCAGCAGTGAGTCGATTTACCGGGGGGAGGTGGAACAGTTCTTC CASSESIYRGEVEQFF
NA TRBJ2-1 TRBV5-1 TRBD2 TGCGCCAGCAGCTTGGGGACTAGACAAATCAATGAGCAGTTCTTC CASSLGTRQINEQFF
NA TRBJ1-2 TRBV12-3/TRBV12-4 NA TGTGCCAGCAGTCGGCAGGGAATCTATGGCTACACCTTC CASSRQGIYGYTF
NA TRBJ2-1 TRBV11-3 NA TGTGCCAGCAGCTTAGCCCCCGGGAGCTATGAGCAGTTCTTC CASSLAPGSYEQFF